This T cell receptor (beta chain) was sequenced in a study of cytomegalovirus exposure and HLA in healthy donors. General study results and limits: The Asian-associated ancestry cluster reportedly had fewer N-insertions than the approximately 630-donor mean in a later analysis.

Though nominally healthy at sampling, donors likely had unrecorded immune exposures. Primers included in the PCR were 60 Vbeta and 13 Jbeta primers. TCRdb's table, derived via immunoSEQ multiplex PCR, lists solely in-frame clones and lacks some. Altogether roughly 120,000 clones are present, about 80% being singletons, with the ten largest covering 2.5% to 3.5%. With V trimmed by 6 bases and J by 0 bases, 5 bases remained unmatched. CDR1 and CDR2 from the germline V gene are SEHNR and FQNEAQ (reference sequence). This CDR3 is built from 15 residues. This clone was seen just once. Antigen: not known. The sequence was collected from a woman in her thirties or forties in good health and CMV-seropositive. The sequencing input was PBMCs. The rearrangement links TRBV7-9 to TRBJ1-3; 7 nucleotides line up with TRBD1. The CDR3 sequence: CASRVTGASGNTIYF. CDR3 sequence (DNA): TGTGCCAGCAGAGTCACAGGGGCCTCTGGAAACACCATATATTTT.